This T cell receptor (beta chain) comes out of a study of blood T cell repertoires in COVID-19. Study-level information: Sites across the United States, Italy and Spain contributed samples from acute and convalescent COVID-19. The cDNA or gDNA used as material had been derived from T cells, B-cell-depleted T cells, or PBMCs.

V was clipped by 7 bases and J by 4 bases; unmatched bases: 10. CDR3 size: 15 residues. Germline assignment: CDR1 KGHDR and CDR2 SFDVKD. Original processing notes: How many nucleated cells were present was estimated from reference gene primer amplification. Only in-frame clones appear in the TCRdb table, and some are missing; sequencing was by immunoSEQ multiplex PCR. V and J calls and clone size are given by that table; D and trimming were obtained from the DNA. The sample has 200,000 to 250,000 clones; approximately 81% are singletons. The sequence was obtained from a man aged 50-59 years who had recovered from COVID-19. Sequenced material: peripheral blood. This rearrangement joins TRBV24-1 to TRBJ2-3; 7 nucleotides align to TRBD1. The CDR3 nucleotides are TGTGCCACCAGGGATATGAGACAGGGATCAGATACGCAGTATTTT. It encodes CATRDMRQGSDTQYF.